This T cell receptor (beta chain) was identified during a study of cytomegalovirus exposure and HLA in healthy donors. On this clone itself: Within the sample, other DNA sequences also encode this same CDR3.

V shed 5 bases, J shed 3 bases, and the junction held 4 bases outside the gene matches. The CDR3 has 13 residues. Germline lookup yields CDR1 MDHEN and CDR2 SYDVKM. PCR employed 60 Vbeta and 13 Jbeta primers. Clones were sequenced by immunoSEQ multiplex PCR, and TCRdb holds only the in-frame ones, with some missing. The sample lists around 180,000 clones, just over 75% occurring once. The V and J genes are TRBV28 and TRBJ2-7; 7 bases agree with TRBD1. Input material: PBMCs. This sequence originates from a woman aged 25 to 39 in good health and CMV-seropositive. The CDR3 reads CASSRDSSYEQYF. As DNA, the CDR3 is TGTGCCAGCAGTCGGGACAGTAGCTACGAGCAGTACTTC.